This T cell receptor beta chain was sequenced during a study of blood T cell repertoires in COVID-19. At the level of the study: Samples came from the United States, Italy and Spain, spanning acute and convalescent COVID-19. Sample material is recorded as cDNA or gDNA derived from T cells, B-cell-depleted T cells, or PBMCs.

In the original analysis: Using reference gene primer amplification, nucleated cell counts were estimated. Produced via immunoSEQ multiplex PCR; TCRdb's table is partial and in-frame only. The D gene and trimming were derived from the DNA, and the V and J assignments and clone size from that table. The table shows over 8,500 clones, with around four fifths occurring only once. There are 16 residues in the CDR3. V gave up 4 bases and J gave up 0 bases, with 16 bases separating them. Looked up from germline, CDR1 is SGHDN and CDR2 is FVKESK. The sequenced material came from peripheral blood. The chain is built from TRBV14 and TRBJ2-7, with a tentative D call TRBD2 (7 bases). The receptor was derived from a man over 45 with active COVID-19. CDR3 sequence (DNA): TGTGCCAGCAGCCGCGCGGGGGCCTTCAGCTCCTACGAGCAGTACTTC. This sequence encodes CASSRAGAFSSYEQYF.